This paragraph reports one TCR beta chain. The same CDR3 also results from other DNA sequences found in this sample. Germline CDR1 reads WNHNN; CDR2 reads SYGVQD (reference sequence). V lost 5 bases, J lost 3 bases, and 3 bases stayed unmatched. The CDR3 length is 15 residues. This record belongs to a study of shared clonotypes between healthy human individuals. TCRdb keeps only in-frame clones here, not all; method: immunoSEQ multiplex PCR. The data show approximately 1.5 million clones, 98% seen once. Negatively enriched CD4+ T cells were divided by CD45RA into naive and memory. The sequence was obtained from a man between 25 and 39 years old in good health. Sequencing input: naive CD4+ T cells sorted from blood. Subset here: CD45RA+ positively selected. V and J are TRBV10-1 and TRBJ2-1; 11 bases are shared with TRBD2. This CDR3 is CASSSLAGGYNEQFF. The DNA for the CDR3 is TGCGCCAGCAGTAGTCTAGCGGGAGGCTACAATGAGCAGTTCTTC.